This T cell receptor (beta chain) appears in the sequencing data of a study of vaccination and CD4 T cells after COVID-19. The overall study: Each post-COVID sample was drawn after diagnosis, and the median interval was approximately 92 days (range 35 to 161).

Treatment meaning: roughly 10-day PBMC culture with coronavirus spike peptide pools or control peptides (ViraFEST assay). Harvesting of the unexposed donor's CD4+ T cells predated the COVID-19 pandemic (2011-2018). ViraFEST relied on peptide pools to expand antigen-specific T cells; the TCRs were sequenced afterward. Peptide pools at approximately 9.9 ug/ml and IL-2 at 8 to 10 IU/ml were added to cultures of a few million PBMCs per well. Oncomine TCR Beta short-read sequencing was applied to DNA from cultured CD4+ T cells. DNA came from CD4+ T cells after culture. Using its own MiXCR run on the PCR reads, TCRdb lists one record per CDR3 protein. The sample shows over 9,000 distinct CDR3 sequences, under 35% of them seen only once. CDR1 LNHDA and CDR2 SQIVND come from the germline V gene (reference sequence). The CDR3 runs to 15 residues. Losses at the gene ends were 3 bases for V and 8 bases for J; bases not matched to a gene: 6.

Only a few counts were recorded for this clonotype. The antigen is unknown. Material for sequencing was CD4+ T cells from blood, cultured in vitro. The rearrangement uses TRBV19 and TRBJ2-1; 11 bases are a match to TRBD2. The sequence derives from a human donor in good health. The CDR3 sequence is CASSIGSGRAYEQFF. The CDR3 DNA is TGTGCCAGTAGTATCGGTAGCGGGAGGGCCTATGAGCAGTTCTTC.